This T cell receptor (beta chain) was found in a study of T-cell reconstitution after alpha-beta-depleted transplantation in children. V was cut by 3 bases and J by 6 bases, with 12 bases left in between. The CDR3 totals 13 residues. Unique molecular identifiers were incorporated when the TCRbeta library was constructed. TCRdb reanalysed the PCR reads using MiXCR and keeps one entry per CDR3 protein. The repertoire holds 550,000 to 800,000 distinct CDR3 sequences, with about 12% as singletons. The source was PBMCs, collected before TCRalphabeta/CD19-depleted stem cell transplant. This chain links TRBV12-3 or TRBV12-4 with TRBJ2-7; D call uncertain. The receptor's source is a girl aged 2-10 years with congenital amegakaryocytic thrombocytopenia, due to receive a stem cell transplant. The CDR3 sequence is CASSLFDGGEQYF. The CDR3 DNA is TGTGCCAGCAGTTTGTTCGACGGTGGCGAGCAGTACTTC.